The sequence of this T cell receptor (beta chain) was determined in a study of cytomegalovirus exposure and HLA in healthy donors. Study details: The roughly 110 validation repertoires matched the 500 to 750 first-cohort repertoires in platform, a later analysis reported. Study-wide findings and caveats: It was 160 or so TCR beta chains that were listed as cytomegalovirus-associated. Whilst most TCR sequences proved rare, a subset of public TCRs occurred across many donors. Published work reported that the classifier diagnosed cytomegalovirus status with high specificity and sensitivity.

Clones were read by immunoSEQ multiplex PCR, and TCRdb kept only the in-frame ones, dropping some. Of some 170,000 clones in the sample, roughly 91% were seen once. As regards this clone: Its specificity is not known.

The CDR3 length is 16 residues. Trimming stripped 2 bases from V and 2 bases from J, with 14 bases between. From germline, CDR1 is MDHEN and CDR2 SYDVKM. What was sequenced was PBMCs. The receptor's source is a woman between 18 and 29 years old in good health and CMV-seropositive. The genes are TRBV28 and TRBJ2-3; D possibly corresponds to TRBD2 (5 bases). This CDR3 reads CASSLGLLSVTDTQYF. The DNA of the CDR3 is TGTGCCAGCAGTTTAGGGCTACTTAGCGTCACAGATACGCAGTATTTT.